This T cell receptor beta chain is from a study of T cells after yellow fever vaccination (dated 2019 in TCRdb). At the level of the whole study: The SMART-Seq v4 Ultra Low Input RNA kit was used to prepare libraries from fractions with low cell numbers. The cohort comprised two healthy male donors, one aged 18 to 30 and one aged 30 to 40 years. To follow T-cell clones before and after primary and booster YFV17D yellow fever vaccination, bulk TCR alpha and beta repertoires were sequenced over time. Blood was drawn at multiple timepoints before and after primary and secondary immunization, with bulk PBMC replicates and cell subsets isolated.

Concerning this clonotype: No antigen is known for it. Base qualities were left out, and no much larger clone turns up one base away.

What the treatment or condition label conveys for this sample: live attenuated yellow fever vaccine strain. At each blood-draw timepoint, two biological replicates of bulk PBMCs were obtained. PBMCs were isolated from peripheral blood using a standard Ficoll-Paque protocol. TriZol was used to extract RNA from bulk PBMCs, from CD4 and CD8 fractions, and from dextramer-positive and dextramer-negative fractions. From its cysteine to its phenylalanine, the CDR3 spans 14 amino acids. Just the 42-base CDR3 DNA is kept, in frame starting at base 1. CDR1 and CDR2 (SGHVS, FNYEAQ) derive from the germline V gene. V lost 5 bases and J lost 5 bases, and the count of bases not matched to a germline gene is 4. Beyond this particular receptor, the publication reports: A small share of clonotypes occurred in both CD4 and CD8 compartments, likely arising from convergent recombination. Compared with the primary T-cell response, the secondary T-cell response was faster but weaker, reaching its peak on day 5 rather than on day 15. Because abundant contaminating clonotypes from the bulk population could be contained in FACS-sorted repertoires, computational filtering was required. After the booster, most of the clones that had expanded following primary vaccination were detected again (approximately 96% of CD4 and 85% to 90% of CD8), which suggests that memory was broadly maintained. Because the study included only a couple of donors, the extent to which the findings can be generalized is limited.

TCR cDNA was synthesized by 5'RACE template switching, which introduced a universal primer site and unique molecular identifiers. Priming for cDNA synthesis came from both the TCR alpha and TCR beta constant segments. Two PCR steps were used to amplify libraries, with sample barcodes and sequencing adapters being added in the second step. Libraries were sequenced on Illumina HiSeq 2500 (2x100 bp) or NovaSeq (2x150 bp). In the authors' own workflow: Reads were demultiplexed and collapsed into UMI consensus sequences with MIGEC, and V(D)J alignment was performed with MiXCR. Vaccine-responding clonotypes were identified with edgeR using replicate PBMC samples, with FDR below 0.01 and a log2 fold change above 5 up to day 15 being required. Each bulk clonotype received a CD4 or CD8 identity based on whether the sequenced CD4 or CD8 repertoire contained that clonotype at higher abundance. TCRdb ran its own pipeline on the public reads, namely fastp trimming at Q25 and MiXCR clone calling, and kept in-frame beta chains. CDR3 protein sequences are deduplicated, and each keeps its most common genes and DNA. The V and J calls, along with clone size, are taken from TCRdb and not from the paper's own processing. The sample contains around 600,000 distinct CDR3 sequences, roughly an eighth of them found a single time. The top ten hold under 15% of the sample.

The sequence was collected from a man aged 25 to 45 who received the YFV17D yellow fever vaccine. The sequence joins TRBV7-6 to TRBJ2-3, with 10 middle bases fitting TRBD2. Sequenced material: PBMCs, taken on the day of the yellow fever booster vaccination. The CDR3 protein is CASSEREGRDTQYF. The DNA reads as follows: TGTGCCAGCAGCGAGCGGGAGGGTAGAGATACGCAGTATTTT.